A selection of T cell receptor beta chains follows, all from one sample in a study of T cells in Graves' hyperthyroidism and ophthalmopathy. TCRdb recomputed calls from the multiplex PCR reads with MiXCR, one row per CDR3 protein. The sample includes about 840,000 distinct CDR3 sequences, about 38% of them seen just once. Sequenced: blood. These receptors came from a man between 18 and 35 years old with Graves' hyperthyroidism. Each CDR3 is given with its conserved first and last residue.

v_call	j_call	cdr3_length	cdr3_aa
TRBV5-8	TRBJ1-6	14	CASRSHRIVSPLHF
TRBV7-6	TRBJ1-4	15	CASSPLPGSDGKLFF
TRBV5-1	TRBJ1-1	14	CASSSGGANTEAFF
TRBV20-1	TRBJ2-7	14	CSASSGTGNYEQYF
TRBV6-5	TRBJ2-6	16	CASSPLSGTGANVLTF
TRBV15	TRBJ2-5	14	CATSSDRGQETQYF
TRBV10-3	TRBJ1-5	16	CAISVGEGESNQPQHF
TRBV5-1	TRBJ1-1	14	CASSLEEGRTEAFF
TRBV10-2	TRBJ2-7	16	CASSWAASGGTYEQYF
TRBV29-1	TRBJ2-7	10	CSARDHEQYF
TRBV12-3/TRBV12-4	TRBJ1-4	12	CASTQGREKLFF
TRBV5-4	-	13	CASRISSGETQYF
TRBV12-3/TRBV12-4	TRBJ1-5	13	CASRAYSNQPQHF
TRBV24-1	TRBJ2-5	14	CATSGPREYRTQYF
TRBV29-1	TRBJ1-1	12	CSACPGGTEAFF
TRBV9	TRBJ2-7	16	CASSPVAGGSSYEQYF
TRBV20-1	TRBJ1-5	13	CSASGEIDQPQHF
TRBV12-3/TRBV12-4	TRBJ2-7	14	CASTRPGLVDEQYF
TRBV10-3	TRBJ2-7	14	CAISESLDSYEQYF
TRBV7-9	TRBJ2-5	20	CASSLGLGLFGSGNGETQYF
TRBV10-3	TRBJ1-5	15	CAISEGTVRNQPQHF